This TCR beta chain comes out of a study of T cells expressing NK-cell markers. Whole-study context: The authors derived TCR beta repertoires from sorted CD3+CD56+NKG2C+, CD3+CD56+NKG2C- and CD3+CD56-NKG2C+ T cells.

TCRdb re-called the 5' RACE reads and gives one entry per CDR3 protein, without DNA. This sample's table reports 3,000 to 3,500 distinct CDR3 sequences. This CDR3 is 13 amino acids long. Germline V gene data show CDR1 as WSHSY and CDR2 as SAAADI. The chain uses TRBV10-2 and TRBJ2-5. This TCR derives from a woman aged 18-29 years in good health. Sequenced: blood T cells: a sorted CD56 or NKG2C T cell subset, CD4+ or CD8+ T cells, or bulk PBMC T cells (not recorded which). CDR3 amino acids: CASASAEQETQYF.